The rows below give T cell receptor beta chains drawn from one sample of a study of molecular identifiers for immune sequencing clone quantification. TCRdb called the PCR reads again in MiXCR, with one record for every CDR3 protein. The table shows under 600,000 distinct CDR3 sequences, with roughly 26% occurring only once. The source material was naive CD8+ T cells from blood, with Jurkat cell RNA spiked in. All receptors derive from a human donor in good health. Some libraries in this study had Jurkat cell RNA spiked in. Both conserved end residues are part of each CDR3. The order of the fields is CDR3 protein, CDR3 DNA, D gene, clone size, V gene, J gene. D genes are given only for firm matches. The listing skips clone size in some rows; elsewhere it reads once, few, many or a size class.

CSVEELIGLTDAYEQYF	TGCAGCGTTGAAGAATTAATTGGATTGACTGATGCCTACGAGCAGTACTTC	NA	NA	TRBV29-1	TRBJ2-7
CSARGLAGYEQYF	TGCAGTGCTAGAGGCCTAGCGGGGTACGAGCAGTACTTC	TRBD2	NA	TRBV20-1	TRBJ2-7
CASSQVLSGGAYTGELFF	TGCGCCAGCAGCCAAGTTTTAAGCGGGGGTGCCTACACCGGGGAGCTGTTTTTT	TRBD2	NA	TRBV4-1	TRBJ2-2
CASSVGYSTEAFF	TGTGCCAGCAGCGTAGGGTATAGCACTGAAGCTTTCTTT	NA	few	TRBV9	TRBJ1-1
CASSILTGSLYEQYF	TGTGCCAGTAGTATTTTAACAGGGTCCCTATACGAGCAGTACTTC	NA	few	TRBV19	TRBJ2-7
CASSTRGGELFF	TGTGCCAGCAGTACAAGGGGCGGGGAGCTGTTTTTT	NA	few	TRBV27	TRBJ2-2
CASSLSKLLGPTEAFF	TGTGCCAGCAGTTTATCGAAGCTCTTGGGGCCCACTGAAGCTTTCTTT	NA	few	TRBV27	TRBJ1-1
CASRGGDSYEQYF	TGTGCCAGCAGAGGAGGGGACAGCTACGAGCAGTACTTC	NA	NA	TRBV2	TRBJ2-7
CASSSGQISYEQYF	TGTGCCAGCAGCTCAGGACAGATCTCCTACGAGCAGTACTTC	NA	NA	TRBV9	TRBJ2-7
CSVRDRGVGYEQYF	TGCAGCGTTAGAGACCGTGGAGTCGGGTACGAGCAGTACTTC	NA	NA	TRBV29-1	TRBJ2-7
CASSFGSPLHF	TGTGCCAGCAGTTTTGGTTCACCCCTCCACTTT	NA	many	TRBV12-3/TRBV12-4	TRBJ1-6
CATSEIRGLFGELFF	TGTGCCACCAGTGAGATCAGGGGGCTTTTCGGGGAGCTGTTTTTT	TRBD1	NA	TRBV24-1	TRBJ2-2
CASSQGFTPGSDTQYF	TGCGCCAGCAGCCAAGGGTTCACCCCAGGGTCAGATACGCAGTATTTT	NA	many	TRBV4-3	TRBJ2-3
CASSLMARTEAFF	TGTGCCAGCAGCTTAATGGCCAGAACTGAAGCTTTCTTT	NA	many	TRBV7-2	TRBJ1-1
CASSHATGSNTGELFF	TGTGCCAGCAGCCACGCGACAGGGTCGAACACCGGGGAGCTGTTTTTT	TRBD1	NA	TRBV7-9	TRBJ2-2
CASSTGVVNQPQHF	TGTGCCAGCAGCACAGGGGTGGTCAATCAGCCCCAGCATTTT	TRBD1	NA	TRBV27	TRBJ1-5
CASSHQRGRTDTQYF	TGCGCCAGCAGCCACCAGCGGGGGCGCACAGATACGCAGTATTTT	TRBD2	many	TRBV4-1	TRBJ2-3
CSAGGLTSHEQYF	TGCAGTGCCGGGGGGCTGACGTCCCACGAGCAGTACTTC	NA	NA	TRBV20-1	TRBJ2-7
CASSLESSGRVYEQYF	TGTGCCAGCAGTTTAGAGTCTAGCGGGAGGGTTTACGAGCAGTACTTC	TRBD2	NA	TRBV12-3/TRBV12-4	TRBJ2-7
CASSTGLAGPSSTDTQYF	TGCGCCAGCAGCACGGGACTAGCGGGACCCAGTAGCACAGATACGCAGTATTTT	TRBD2	few	TRBV4-1	TRBJ2-3
CAGSPPAADTQYF	TGTGCCGGCTCACCACCGGCCGCAGATACGCAGTATTTT	NA	NA	TRBV18	TRBJ2-3
CASSPKQGPFMDTIYF	TGTGCCAGCAGTCCAAAACAGGGCCCTTTTATGGACACCATATATTTT	NA	few	TRBV12-3/TRBV12-4	TRBJ1-3
CASKPEVKTEAFF	TGTGCCAGCAAACCGGAGGTGAAGACTGAAGCTTTCTTT	NA	many	TRBV2	TRBJ1-1
CASSARDLRTDTQYF	TGTGCCAGTAGTGCCCGGGACCTCCGCACAGATACGCAGTATTTT	NA	few	TRBV19	TRBJ2-3
CAWSSVRIRSPLHF	TGTGCCTGGAGTTCGGTGAGGATACGGTCACCCCTCCACTTT	NA	NA	TRBV30	TRBJ1-6
CASRGTDPTYEQYF	TGTGCCAGCAGGGGGACAGATCCTACCTACGAGCAGTACTTC	TRBD1	NA	TRBV7-2	TRBJ2-7
CASSNLDRETQPQHF	TGTGCCAGCAGTAACTTGGACAGGGAGACTCAGCCCCAGCATTTT	TRBD1	once	TRBV2	TRBJ1-5
CASSFRGVTDTQYF	TGTGCCAGCAGCTTTAGGGGCGTTACAGATACGCAGTATTTT	NA	NA	TRBV5-4	TRBJ2-3
CSARHNTGELFF	TGCAGTGCACGACATAACACCGGGGAGCTGTTTTTT	NA	few	TRBV20-1	TRBJ2-2
CASTWPLAAGVGELFF	TGTGCCAGTACGTGGCCCTTGGCTGCAGGGGTCGGGGAGCTGTTTTTT	NA	NA	TRBV19	TRBJ2-2
CASSVEGGRGGYTF	TGTGCCAGCAGCGTAGAGGGAGGGCGAGGAGGCTACACCTTC	NA	NA	TRBV9	TRBJ1-2
CASSPRLSDSGANVLTF	TGTGCCAGTAGTCCTCGGCTGTCCGACTCTGGGGCCAACGTCCTGACTTTC	NA	few	TRBV19	TRBJ2-6
CASSPYLNTEAFF	TGCGCCAGCAGTCCTTACCTGAACACTGAAGCTTTCTTT	NA	NA	TRBV10-2	TRBJ1-1
CASSLGQPQETQYF	TGTGCCAGCAGTTTAGGACAGCCACAAGAGACCCAGTACTTC	NA	many	TRBV28	TRBJ2-5
CASSLAAGLALNTQYF	TGTGCCAGCAGTTTAGCGGCGGGACTAGCTTTAAATACGCAGTATTTT	TRBD2	few	TRBV27	TRBJ2-3
CASGLLTTLNTGELFF	TGTGCTAGTGGTTTGCTGACCACACTCAACACCGGGGAGCTGTTTTTT	NA	NA	TRBV12-5	TRBJ2-2
CASSYMGIRDTQYF	TGTGCCAGCAGTTACATGGGGATACGGGATACGCAGTATTTT	NA	NA	TRBV6-2/TRBV6-3	TRBJ2-3
CASSFTANYGYTF	TGTGCCAGCAGTTTTACAGCTAACTATGGCTACACCTTC	NA	few	TRBV12-3/TRBV12-4	TRBJ1-2
CASTPYSFSPLHF	TGTGCCAGCACCCCCTACTCTTTTTCACCCCTCCACTTT	NA	few	TRBV11-3	TRBJ1-6
CASTLQGAGSTEAFF	TGTGCCAGTACCCTACAGGGGGCGGGGAGCACTGAAGCTTTCTTT	TRBD1	NA	TRBV19	TRBJ1-1
CASSQLRGAEAFF	TGTGCCAGCAGCCAACTCAGGGGGGCTGAAGCTTTCTTT	TRBD1	many	TRBV3-1	TRBJ1-1
CASSQGGSTYDQYF	TGCGCCAGCAGCCAAGGTGGGAGCACCTACGATCAGTACTTC	NA	NA	TRBV4-3	TRBJ2-7
CSALDSYEQYF	TGCAGCGCCCTGGACAGCTACGAGCAGTACTTC	NA	few	TRBV29-1	TRBJ2-7